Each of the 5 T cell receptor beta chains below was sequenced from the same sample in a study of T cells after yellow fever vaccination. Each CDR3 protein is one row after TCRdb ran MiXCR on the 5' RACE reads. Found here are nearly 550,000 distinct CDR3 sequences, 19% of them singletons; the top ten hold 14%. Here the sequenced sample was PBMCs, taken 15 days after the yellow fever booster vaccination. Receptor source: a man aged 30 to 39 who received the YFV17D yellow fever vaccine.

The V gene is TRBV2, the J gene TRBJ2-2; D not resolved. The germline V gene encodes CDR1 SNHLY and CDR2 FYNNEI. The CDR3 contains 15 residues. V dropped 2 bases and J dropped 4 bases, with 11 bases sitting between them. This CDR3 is CASSETRPVTGELFF. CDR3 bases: TGTGCCAGCAGTGAAACTCGGCCGGTCACCGGGGAGCTGTTTTTT. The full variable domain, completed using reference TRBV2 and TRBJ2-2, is EPEVTQTPSHQVTQMGQEVILRCVPISNHLYFYWYRQILGQKVEFLVSFYNNEISEKSEIFDDQFSVERPDGSNFTLKIRSTKLEDSAMYFCASSETRPVTGELFFGEGSRLTVL.

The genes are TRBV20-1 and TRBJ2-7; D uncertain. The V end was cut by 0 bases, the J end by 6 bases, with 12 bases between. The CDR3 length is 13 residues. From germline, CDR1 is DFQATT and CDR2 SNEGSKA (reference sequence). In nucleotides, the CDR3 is TGCAGTGCTAGAGATCGATTAGTTGTCGAGCAGTACTTC. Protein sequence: CSARDRLVVEQYF.

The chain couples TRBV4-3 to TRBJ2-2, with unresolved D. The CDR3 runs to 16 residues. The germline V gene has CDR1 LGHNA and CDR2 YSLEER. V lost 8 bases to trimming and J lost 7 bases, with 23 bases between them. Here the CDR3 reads CASSKTVASKGGELFF. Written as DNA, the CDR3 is TGCGCCAGCTCCAAAACCGTGGCCTCCAAGGGCGGGGAGCTGTTTTTT.

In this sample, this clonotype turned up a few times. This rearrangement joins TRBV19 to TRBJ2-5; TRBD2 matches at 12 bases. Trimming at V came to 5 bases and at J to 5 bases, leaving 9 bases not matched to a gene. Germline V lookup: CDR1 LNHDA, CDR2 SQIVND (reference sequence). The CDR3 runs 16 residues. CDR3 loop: CASSSLAGGLFETQYF. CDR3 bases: TGTGCCAGTAGTTCACTAGCGGGAGGTCTTTTCGAGACCCAGTACTTC.

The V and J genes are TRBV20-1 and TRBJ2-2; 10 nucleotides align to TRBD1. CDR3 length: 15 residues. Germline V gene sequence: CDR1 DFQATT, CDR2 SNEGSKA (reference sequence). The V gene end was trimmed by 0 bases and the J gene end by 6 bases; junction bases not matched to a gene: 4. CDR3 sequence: CSARDRQGAAGELFF. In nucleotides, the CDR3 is TGCAGTGCTAGAGATCGACAGGGGGCGGCCGGGGAGCTGTTTTTT.